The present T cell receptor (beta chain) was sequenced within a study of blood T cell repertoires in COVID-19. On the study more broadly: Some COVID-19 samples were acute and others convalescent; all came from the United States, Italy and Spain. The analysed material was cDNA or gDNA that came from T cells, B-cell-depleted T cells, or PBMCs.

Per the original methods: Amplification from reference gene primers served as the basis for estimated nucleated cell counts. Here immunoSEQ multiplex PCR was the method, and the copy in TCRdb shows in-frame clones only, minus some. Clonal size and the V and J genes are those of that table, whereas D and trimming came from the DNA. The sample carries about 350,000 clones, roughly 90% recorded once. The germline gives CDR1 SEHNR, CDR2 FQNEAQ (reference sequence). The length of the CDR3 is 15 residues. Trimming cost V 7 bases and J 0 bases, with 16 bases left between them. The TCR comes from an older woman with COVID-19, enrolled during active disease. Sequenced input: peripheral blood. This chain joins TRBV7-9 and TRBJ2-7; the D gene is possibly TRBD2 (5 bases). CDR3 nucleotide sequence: TGTGCCAGCATCCCGGGGAACAGCCTCTCCTACGAGCAGTACTTC. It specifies CASIPGNSLSYEQYF. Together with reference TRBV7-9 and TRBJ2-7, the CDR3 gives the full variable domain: DTGVSQNPRHKITKRGQNVTFRCDPISEHNRLYWYRQTLGQGPEFLTYFQNEAQLEKSRLLSDRFSAERPKGSFSTLEIQRTEQGDSAMYLCASIPGNSLSYEQYFGPGTRLTVT.